This TCR beta chain comes out of a study of cytomegalovirus exposure and HLA in healthy donors (dated by TCRdb to about 2017). A note on the overall study: An earlier analysis of a few hundred of the donors reported roughly 300 Gb of sequence data and 117 million unique TCR beta sequences obtained from about 200 million T cells. Roughly 300 gigabases of sequencing data and around 87 million unique TCR sequences were included in an early release covering about 620 HLA-typed donors. Of the approximately 400 genotyped donors, about 80% fell in the genetic ancestry cluster associated with self-reported Caucasian donors. The aim of the study was to test whether cataloging public T cell receptors could identify signatures of past pathogen exposure. The study profiled the T cell repertoires of some 610 subjects by immunosequencing and related them to cytomegalovirus serostatus. In addition to the first cohort of about 650 subjects, a separate validation cohort of 120 different subjects was used. The study combined high-throughput TCR immunosequencing, statistical association of individual TCRs with disease status, and machine learning to predict cytomegalovirus infection status. In a later analysis, previously published TCR beta repertoires from roughly 710 donors were re-analyzed and high-resolution HLA genotyping was added so that TCR occurrence patterns could be studied. In the later analysis, no new phenotypic data were used to find candidate immune exposures; instead, reliance was placed on TCR beta sequences and their occurrence across donors. To decide whether each TCR beta V gene segment behaved as functional or pseudogenic, an earlier analysis of fewer than 750 of the donors relied on high-throughput TCR beta sequencing. Donor age, sex, ethnicity and CMV serostatus were collected together with the repertoire data. Genome-wide SNP genotypes for about 55% of the roughly 670 donors were used in a later genetic analysis, which treated that subset as a discovery cohort. All discovery cohort repertoires had been generated on a single sequencing platform. Both class I and class II loci were covered by HLA typing, at four-digit resolution. The number of donors typed differed by locus, with 629-630 for A, B, C, DRB1 and DQB1, more than 500 for DQA1, about 610 for DPA1, and around 450 for DPB1. A handful of DR-DQ haplotypes were treated as single units for association and clustering because of strong linkage in the cohort. Among roughly 400 genotyped donors of the cohort, an average of around 240,000 unique TCR beta nucleotide sequences were sequenced per donor, about a sixth of them non-productive. Results the study describes overall, beyond this receptor: In a later analysis, most CMV-associated TCR beta chains were found to appear HLA-restricted, with HLA associations seemingly driven largely by CMV exposure. In a later analysis, the rate of TCR association differed among HLA loci, with DRB1 alleles having the most associated TCRs and HLA-C alleles having the fewest. For the cohort, immune exposure information was limited to CMV serostatus. At a false discovery rate of 0.05, a later analysis linked 16,951 TCR beta sequences to specific HLA alleles. In an earlier analysis of more than 450 of the donors, most TCR beta V segments were observed in productive rearrangements about 90% or about 30% of the time, broadly matching IMGT annotations. It was suggested by the authors that the approach could potentially be generalized to other disease states and immunological phenotypes. Most TCR sequences were observed very rarely across donors, whereas some public TCRs were present in many individuals. Some IMGT-functional V segments, including TRBV6-2 and TRBV6-3, could not be told apart with the 87-base-pair reads, so those segments were excluded. Strong co-occurrence of HLA alleles, especially DR and DQ, made assigning TCR associations to individual alleles difficult. A further reported finding was that TCR beta sequences accurately predicted the HLA-A and HLA-B alleles for most subjects in the first cohort. In this cohort, only TCR beta chains were sequenced, and detectable features were limited by the absence of alpha or paired-chain data. A cluster of highly shared sequence variants was judged likely to represent a technical artifact of the sequencing pipeline. Because counts were too low, some 17 rarely observed V segments, including chromosome 9 orphons, were left out of the earlier analysis of 587 of the donors. The classifier was reported to diagnose cytomegalovirus status with high specificity and sensitivity in both the original and validation cohorts. In a later genetic analysis, fewer N-insertions in productive TCRs were reported among donors in an Asian-associated ancestry cluster than the 666-donor mean. In a later analysis, several top co-occurrence clusters were reported to appear linked to parvovirus B19, influenza, CMV and Epstein-Barr virus. In a later analysis, HLA-associated TCR beta chains were found to be more clonally expanded and to have lower generation probabilities than equally common non-associated chains. The study listed approximately 160 TCR beta chains as associated with cytomegalovirus. Linkage disequilibrium might explain the correlated functional status among segregating V segments, but an unknown experimental factor could not be ruled out. Three of the identified cytomegalovirus-associated TCR beta chains were confirmed in vitro to be specific for cytomegalovirus antigens. V-gene and J-gene trimming of TCR beta chains was associated with a missense DCLRE1C variant in a later genetic analysis, and the association was replicated in an independent cohort. Because HLA typing was unavailable for some donors at each locus, only the typed subset was used in association tests. Presence/absence analyses assumed roughly uniform sequencing depth across donors, an assumption that may not hold.

Trimming leaves V shorter by 7 bases and J shorter by 3 bases, with the junction holding 8 bases beyond the gene matches. Inclusive of the bounding cysteine and phenylalanine, the CDR3 is 15 residues long. The kept DNA is CDR3 alone, 45 bases in frame from the first base. In the germline V gene, CDR1 corresponds to SGHRS and CDR2 to YFSETQ. Receptors were amplified or captured by the immunoSEQ multiplex PCR assay. The multiplex PCR relied on a mix of 60 forward primers for TCR Vbeta segments and 13 reverse primers for TCR Jbeta segments. The CDR3 region of rearranged TCR beta genes was amplified from genomic DNA with a multiplex PCR assay. The amplified TCR beta libraries were sequenced on the Illumina HiSeq System as 87-base-pair reads. Per the original workflow: In a later analysis, roughly 80 million unique TCR beta chains were counted across the roughly 610 repertoires, and approximately 11 million of these chains were shared by at least two donors. A nearest-neighbor algorithm error-corrected the raw reads and collapsed the reads into unique sequences, merging closely related sequences to remove PCR and sequencing errors. CDR3 sequences were aligned to IMGT reference sequences to assign V, D and J gene segments. For a sequence to be retained, at least a six-nucleotide match to both a V gene segment and a J gene segment was required. Rearrangements were called productive when the CDR3 lacked stop codons and stayed in frame with V and J; all others were non-productive. Following IMGT convention, CDR3 was defined as the stretch from the second conserved V-encoded cysteine up to the conserved J-encoded phenylalanine. Sequences without an unambiguous match to a single V gene segment were excluded from the earlier analysis of about 630 of the donors. In an earlier analysis of a few hundred of the donors, V segments were called functional above 56.7% productive rearrangements and were called segregating when the between-donor standard deviation exceeded 5%. A statistical classification framework was built to diagnose cytomegalovirus status from the catalog of TCR beta chain sequences. V and J gene assignment, in a later analysis, came from comparing TCR nucleotide sequences with IMGT/GENE-DB human TR gene sequences. A later analysis assigned CDR3 sequences and most-parsimonious VDJ recombination scenarios with the TCRdist pipeline. In a later analysis, every TCR beta chain was defined by the combination of its CDR3 amino acid sequence and its V-gene family, and reads without a unique V-gene family were dropped. As a way to deal with suspected cross-contamination and a sequencing artifact, a later analysis dropped 592 nucleotide sequences that were highly shared and had low generation probability. In a later analysis, a clonal expansion index was calculated for each public chain from normalized within-repertoire ranks of inferred template counts. A later analysis computed generation probabilities with a VDJ recombination model fitted to out-of-frame rearrangements, and checked the results against IGoR. In a later analysis, TCR-TCR, TCR-HLA and TCR-CMV co-occurrence was scored with hypergeometric tests, and a repertoire-size bias correction was applied to TCR pairs. False discovery rates were estimated in a later analysis by permuting HLA or CMV assignments 20 times. In a later analysis, co-occurring TCRs were grouped using DBSCAN, with TCRdist sequence similarity added in when clustering inside HLA-allele-positive subsets. Co-occurrence clustering excluded repertoires with fewer than 30,000 or more than 120,000 public chains, plus five with anomalous nucleotide sharing. The table comes from immuneACCESS by way of TCRdb, which keeps in-frame sequences with V and J called. Part of the clones is missing from these tables; in studies checked, under half for an unresolved V gene and the rest for unknown reasons. The DNA gave D and trimming, while V, J and clone size come from that table. The sample yields about 150,000 clones; approximately 83% were counted once. The biggest ten clones account for more than 1.5% of the sample.

On this clone itself: This receptor's antigen is unknown. Base quality data are lacking; no much larger clone is found one base away.

The cohort consisted of more than 650 healthy bone marrow donors. At the time of sampling, every cohort member was nominally healthy, though immune exposures that went unrecorded were likely present. The donor was CMV seronegative and was included in the group of hundreds of seronegative cohort members. Each donor provided a peripheral blood sample, and peripheral blood mononuclear cells were used for TCR beta sequencing. The Qiagen DNeasy Blood Extraction Kit was used to extract genomic DNA from the blood cell samples. Sequencing input: PBMCs. The source of this sequence is a woman aged 18 to 35 in good health and CMV-seronegative. This receptor chain uses TRBV5-1 and TRBJ2-2, with TRBD1 matching 8 junction bases. The DNA is as follows: TGCGCCAGCCGCCCGACAGGGGTTTACACCGGGGAGCTGTTTTTT. Its protein product is CASRPTGVYTGELFF.